This TCR beta chain was observed in a study of blood T cell repertoires in COVID-19. Study at large: PBMCs, B-cell-depleted T cells, or T cells provided the cDNA or gDNA that made up the material.

TCRdb keeps only in-frame clones here, not all; method: immunoSEQ multiplex PCR. The sample lists around 260,000 clones, around 86% occurring once. The V segment lost 1 base and the J segment 6 bases; nucleotides outside the gene matches: 7. Germline V gene lookup returns CDR1 KGHSH and CDR2 LQKENI. There are 15 residues in the CDR3. This clonotype was sampled from a human donor in a cohort sampled during active COVID-19. The sequenced material came from peripheral blood. This chain joins TRBV18 and TRBJ2-7; 9 nucleotides match TRBD1. The CDR3 protein is CASSPRRDRVFEQYF. The CDR3 DNA is TGTGCCAGCTCACCACGCCGGGACAGGGTTTTCGAGCAGTACTTC. The full variable domain, with the rest looked up from reference TRBV18 and TRBJ2-7, is NAGVMQNPRHLVRRRGQEARLRCSPMKGHSHVYWYRQLPEEGLKFMVYLQKENIIDESGMPKERFSAEFPKEGPSILRIQQVVRGDSAAYFCASSPRRDRVFEQYFGPGTRLTVT.